The 27 T cell receptor beta chains below come from one sample, sequenced in a study of tumor and adjacent non-tumor tissue in lung cancer. Three rounds of nested PCR, following a modified ARM-PCR protocol, produced the TCRbeta library. TCRdb independently ran MiXCR on the multiplex PCR reads; one entry per CDR3 protein. The data contain tens of thousands of distinct CDR3 sequences, roughly 69% of them seen just once; the ten biggest clones take up more than 20%. No cell sorting was done before RNA was extracted from the tissue. The normal lung tissue was taken more than 3 cm from the tumor edge. The sample comprised distant non-tumor lung tissue. The source is a woman aged 60-70 years with non-small cell lung cancer.

With respect to this clonotype: One end of the junction is discordant with germline, which a read error may explain. The CDR3 DNA is TGCAGCGTTGAAGACCTACGGGACACTGAAGCTTTTTTT. The encoded protein is CSVEDLRDTEAFF. This chain connects TRBV29-1 to TRBJ1-1, with a weak D call TRBD1 (6 bases). The germline V gene has CDR1 SQVTM and CDR2 ANQGSEA. The CDR3 is made up of 13 amino acids.

A note on this clonotype: The CDR3 end shows no conserved phenylalanine or tryptophan, and so a read error is likely. The DNA is omitted, as the CDR3 cannot be located on it reliably, and the CDR3 follows TCRdb's listing. The rearrangement uses TRBV5-5 and TRBJ2-5; the table's D call, TRBD1, has no DNA check behind it. Including both end residues, the CDR3 is 15 amino acids long. CDR1 and CDR2 from the germline V gene are SGHKS and YYEKEE (reference sequence). CDR3 amino acids: CASSTQPQGLETKYL.

This sequence joins TRBV4-1 and TRBJ2-5; weak D call: TRBD1 (5 bases). In germline, CDR1 is MGHRA, CDR2 YSYEKL. The CDR3 contains 15 residues. V gave up 10 bases and J gave up 1 base, with 19 bases separating them. CDR3 region: CANRQDLGPQETQYF. CDR3 DNA: TGCGCCAACAGGCAAGATCTGGGGCCCCAAGAGACCCAGTACTTC.

Concerning this clonotype: A read error may account for a junction end that differs from germline. The chain links TRBV29-1 to TRBJ2-6; D uncertain. The CDR3 is 16 residues long. Germline CDR1 SQVTM, CDR2 ANQGSEA. The CDR3, as DNA: TGCAGCGCTGAAGAGACGGTTTCTGCTGAGGCCAACGTCCTGACTTTC. Protein product: CSAEETVSAEANVLTF. Combining the CDR3 with reference TRBV29-1 and TRBJ2-6 gives the whole variable domain SAVISQKPSRDICQRGTSLTIQCQVDSQVTMMFWYRQQPGQSLTLIATANQGSEATYESGFVIDKFPISRPNLTFSTLTVSNMSPEDSSIYLCSAEETVSAEANVLTFGAGSRLTVL.

As concerns this clonotype: Since a much larger clone is just one base distant, this may be a read error. CDR3 loop: CASRGSTVIEAFF. Written as DNA, the CDR3 is TGCGCCAGCAGAGGAAGTACGGTCATTGAAGCTTTCTTT. The chain joins TRBV4-1 to TRBJ1-1; D not resolved. Germline CDR1 reads MGHRA; CDR2 reads YSYEKL. There are 13 residues in the CDR3. V lost 6 bases and J lost 7, with 15 bases in between.

With respect to this clonotype: One end of the junction fails to match germline, which may point to a read error. V gene TRBV6-1 combines with J gene TRBJ2-7; a possible D gene is TRBD1 (6 bases). CDR3 length: 14 residues. Germline V gives CDR1 MNHNS, CDR2 SASEGT. This chain's CDR3 is CASSGQVRGPEQYF. In nucleotides, the CDR3 is TGTGCCAGCAGTGGGCAGGTCAGGGGACCCGAGCAGTATTTC.

This clonotype is a singleton in its sample. A much more abundant neighbour one base away suggests this may be a read error. The chain carries TRBV5-1 and TRBJ2-7; 8 nucleotides agree with TRBD1. With 1 base clipped from V and 7 bases from J, the junction kept 7 bases outside the gene matches. This CDR3 spans 14 amino acids. Germline CDR1 reads SGHRS; CDR2 reads YFSETQ. The CDR3 sequence: CASSLQGAGEEQYF. The CDR3 DNA sequence: TGCGCCAGCAGCTTGCAGGGGGCAGGGGAAGAGCAGTACTTC.

This clonotype appeared once. One end of the junction is discordant with germline, which a read error may explain. This chain uses TRBV7-9 with TRBJ1-1; D may be TRBD1 (6 bases). The CDR3 spans 14 residues. Germline lookup yields CDR1 SEHNR and CDR2 FQNEAQ (reference sequence). This chain's CDR3 is CASSLAATGSEAFF. In DNA, the CDR3 is TGCGCCAGCAGCTTAGCGGCGACAGGTTCTGAAGCTTTCTTT. Combining the CDR3 with reference TRBV7-9 and TRBJ1-1 gives the whole variable domain DTGVSQNPRHKITKRGQNVTFRCDPISEHNRLYWYRQTLGQGPEFLTYFQNEAQLEKSRLLSDRFSAERPKGSFSTLEIQRTEQGDSAMYLCASSLAATGSEAFFGQGTRLTVV.

The chain recombines TRBV29-1 with TRBJ1-1; D is perhaps TRBD1 (6 bases). This CDR3 contains 14 residues. CDR1 is SQVTM and CDR2 is ANQGSEA in the germline V gene. Trimming stripped 4 bases from V and 7 bases from J, with 19 bases between. In DNA, the CDR3 is TGCAGCGTTGGTCCAGATAGGACAGAGTTTGAAGCTTTCTTT. Translating it yields CSVGPDRTEFEAFF. The variable domain in full, with the rest retrieved from reference TRBV29-1 and TRBJ1-1, is SAVISQKPSRDICQRGTSLTIQCQVDSQVTMMFWYRQQPGQSLTLIATANQGSEATYESGFVIDKFPISRPNLTFSTLTVSNMSPEDSSIYLCSVGPDRTEFEAFFGQGTRLTVV.

On this clonotype: The germline gene is not matched at one end of the junction; a read error may be the cause. The V and J genes are TRBV30 and TRBJ2-1, with D perhaps matching TRBD2 (5 bases). Germline V gives CDR1 GTSNPN, CDR2 SVGIG (reference sequence). This CDR3 spans 15 amino acids. This CDR3 is CVWSGDWVINNEQFF. CDR3 coding DNA: TGTGTCTGGAGCGGAGACTGGGTCATTAACAATGAGCAGTTCTTC.

To note about this clonotype: The CDR3 ends on some other residue instead of the conserved phenylalanine or tryptophan, so this is likely a read error. The V and J genes are TRBV11-1 and TRBJ2-1, with D possibly being TRBD2 (5 bases). Germline loops: CDR1 SGHAT, CDR2 FQDESV (reference sequence). CDR3 length equals 17 residues. The CDR3 loop reads CDSSRGFAASSYNEQFI. In DNA, the CDR3 is TGTGACAGCAGTCGGGGTTTCGCAGCGAGCTCATACAATGAGCAGTTCATC.

To note about this clonotype: A read error may account for a junction end that differs from germline. The chain employs TRBV5-1 and TRBJ1-2, with 7 bases lining up with TRBD1. CDR3 length: 14 amino acids. Germline values: CDR1 SGHRS, CDR2 YFSETQ. CDR3 loop: CSSSGGTANYGYTF. The DNA for the CDR3 is TGCTCCAGCAGCGGCGGGACAGCTAACTATGGCTACACCTTC.

The chain links TRBV6-1 to TRBJ1-1; 7 bases map to TRBD1. From germline, CDR1 is MNHNS and CDR2 SASEGT. The CDR3 spans 11 residues. The J segment lost 12 bases and the V segment lost 4 bases, leaving 5 bases of the junction unmatched. The CDR3 DNA is TGTGCCAGCAGTGCGGGGACAGAGACTTTCTTT. Its translation is CASSAGTETFF.

The chain employs TRBV7-2 and TRBJ2-3; 10 bases line up with TRBD2. Looked up from germline, CDR1 is SGHTA and CDR2 is FQGNSA. The CDR3 length is 15 residues. V was clipped by 5 bases and J by 4 bases; unmatched bases: 6. For the CDR3, the DNA is TGTGCCAGCAGCCGGGCAGCGGGGGGGCCAGATACGCAGTATTTT. Residues: CASSRAAGGPDTQYF.

V is TRBV28 and J is TRBJ2-3; a possible D gene is TRBD1 (5 bases). The V end lost 5 bases, the J end lost 4 bases, and 13 bases lay between the germline ends. This CDR3 contains 14 residues. The germline CDR1 and CDR2 sequences are MDHEN and SYDVKM. The DNA for the CDR3 is TGTGCCAGCAGTCCTTACCAGGGCGCAGATACGCAGTATTTT. Translated: CASSPYQGADTQYF. Full variable domain (remainder filled in from reference TRBV28 and TRBJ2-3): DVKVTQSSRYLVKRTGEKVFLECVQDMDHENMFWYRQDPGLGLRLIYFSYDVKMKEKGDIPEGYSVSREKKERFSLILESASTNQTSMYLCASSPYQGADTQYFGPGTRLTVL.

The genes are TRBV6-5 and TRBJ2-7, with D perhaps TRBD1 or TRBD2 (5 bases each). V was shortened by 5 bases and J by 3 bases, with 17 bases between the two germline ends. There are 15 residues in the CDR3. The germline gives CDR1 MNHEY, CDR2 SVGAGI. CDR3 coding DNA: TGTGCCAGCAGTAACGCCGGGACGGGGATCTACGAGCAGTACTTC. The encoded protein is CASSNAGTGIYEQYF.

This clonotype was recorded only once. A junction boundary mismatches the germline segment, possibly from a read error. CDR3 sequence: CSIELLARQDNYGYTF. The CDR3 bases are TGCAGCATTGAGTTACTTGCCCGACAGGATAACTATGGCTACACCTTC. The chain combines TRBV29-1 with TRBJ1-2, with a tentative D call TRBD1 (6 bases). The germline gives CDR1 SQVTM, CDR2 ANQGSEA. This CDR3 is 16 amino acids long.

A note on this clonotype: A read error may account for a junction end that differs from germline. The chain employs TRBV28 and TRBJ2-3, with TRBD2 as a possible D gene (6 bases). The CDR3 is made up of 17 amino acids. Germline V gene sequence: CDR1 MDHEN, CDR2 SYDVKM. The CDR3 is CVSSLVARRGYTDTQYF. For the CDR3, the DNA is TGTGTCAGCAGTCTTGTAGCTAGGCGGGGATACACAGATACGCAGTATTTT.

The table lists this clonotype with many counts. It may be a read error: a sequence one base away is much more abundant. The V call is TRBV29-1, the J call TRBJ2-7, with D tentatively TRBD2 (6 bases). The V gene lost 5 bases and the J gene lost 2 bases, with 13 bases spanning the gap. The CDR3 spans 13 residues. Germline CDR1 reads SQVTM; CDR2 reads ANQGSEA. CDR3 bases: TGCAGCGTTTTGGCGGGGACCCCCTACGAGCAGTACTTC. Its translation: CSVLAGTPYEQYF.

Comments on this clonotype: No conserved phenylalanine or tryptophan ends this CDR3, so it is likely a read error. This sequence joins TRBV6-5 and TRBJ2-3, with D perhaps matching TRBD1 (5 bases). The CDR3 extends over 13 amino acids. Germline V gives CDR1 MNHEY, CDR2 SVGAGI. Trimming took off 7 bases at V and 5 bases at J, with 13 bases between the two ends. The CDR3 protein is CASKNRFKDTQYS. The CDR3 DNA sequence: TGTGCCAGCAAGAACAGGTTCAAAGATACGCAGTATTCT.

Remarks on this clonotype: A read error may produce the germline difference seen at one junction end. V gene TRBV4-3 combines with J gene TRBJ2-5; TRBD2 agrees at 13 bases. Looked up from germline, CDR1 is LGHNA and CDR2 is YSLEER. The length of the CDR3 is 16 residues. CDR3 in DNA: TGCGCCAGCAGCCAAGATCGTGGACTAGCGGGAGAGATCCAGTACTTC. Residues: CASSQDRGLAGEIQYF.

This clonotype was seen only once. Germline and junction disagree at one end, which may indicate a read error. The chain recombines TRBV6-5 with TRBJ2-1; TRBD2 aligns across 7 bases. The germline gives CDR1 MNHEY, CDR2 SVGAGI. The CDR3 has 15 amino acids. CDR3: CTSSYRGTNADEQFF. For the CDR3, the DNA is TGTACCAGCAGTTACCGCGGGACTAATGCTGATGAGCAGTTCTTC.

This clonotype is deemed large. The rearrangement links TRBV12-3 or TRBV12-4 to TRBJ2-7; the match to TRBD1 covers 10 bases. The J segment lost 11 bases and the V segment lost 2 bases, leaving 6 bases of the junction unmatched. This CDR3 is 13 amino acids long. CDR3 DNA: TGTGCCAGCAGTTTAAACTTGGGGACAGGGGAGTACTTC. This translates into CASSLNLGTGEYF.

The sample holds many counts of this clonotype. The gene calls are TRBV11-2 and TRBJ2-6; maybe TRBD1 (5 bases). The CDR3 has 16 amino acids. Trimming cost V 5 bases and J 4 bases, with 15 bases left between them. The germline V gene encodes CDR1 SGHAT and CDR2 FQNNGV. In nucleotides, the CDR3 is TGTGCCAGCAGCCCAGGGATGGGTTCCGGGGCCAACGTCCTGACTTTC. Protein sequence: CASSPGMGSGANVLTF.

With regard to this clonotype: At one boundary the junction diverges from the germline segment, which might be a read error. The CDR3 nucleotides are TGTGCCAGTAGTTTTTCTTCGAACACCGGGAAGCTGTTTTTT. This gives the protein CASSFSSNTGKLFF. The gene calls are TRBV6-2 or TRBV6-3 and TRBJ2-2; TRBD2 might be the D (5 bases). The CDR3 runs 14 residues. Germline V CDR1 and CDR2: MNHEY, SVGEGT.

About this clonotype: Germline and junction disagree at one end, which may indicate a read error. The rearrangement uses TRBV5-1 and TRBJ2-3, with D perhaps being TRBD1 or TRBD2 (5 bases each). Germline V CDR1 and CDR2: SGHRS, YFSETQ. The CDR3 is 17 amino acids. Here the CDR3 reads CASSLGSGTMSTGTQYF. In nucleotides, the CDR3 is TGCGCCAGCAGCTTGGGGTCAGGGACCATGAGCACAGGTACGCAGTATTTT.

This clonotype was observed a handful of times. A read error is likely, as this CDR3 ends without the conserved phenylalanine or tryptophan. The rearrangement uses TRBV11-1 and TRBJ2-1; TRBD2 agrees at 7 bases. Unmatched junction bases numbered 9, after V lost 5 bases and J lost 8 bases. Germline CDR1 reads SGHAT; CDR2 reads FQDESV (reference sequence). This CDR3 comprises 14 residues. DNA of the CDR3: TGTGCCAGCAGCCTAGACGGGGGGAGGGATGAGCAGTTCTTA. Translation: CASSLDGGRDEQFL.